Detailed here is one TCR beta chain. This record belongs to a study of CD8 T cells in Susac syndrome. Whole-study context: Active disease was present in more than 5 of the sequenced Susac syndrome patients, and remission in fewer than 10.

Reverse transcription of roughly 0.45 to 1 ug RNA was performed with random hexamers. By means of immunoSEQ multiplex PCR, TCR beta CDR3 spanning 54 Vbeta and 13 Jbeta underwent amplification. TCRdb reanalysed the immunoSEQ multiplex PCR reads using MiXCR and keeps one entry per CDR3 protein. The sample lists more than 100,000 distinct CDR3 sequences; over 90% were seen once. Trimming shortened V by 6 bases and J by 0 bases, and 9 bases separated the two germline ends. The CDR3 spans 14 residues. Negative magnetic isolation gave CD8+ and CD4+ cells; FACS enriched CD8+ TEMRA. The sequencing input was CD8+ T cells from PBMCs. The TCR was taken from a human donor with Susac syndrome. The rearrangement links TRBV12-3 or TRBV12-4 to TRBJ1-5; D is unclear. The CDR3 sequence is CASSPDRSNQPQHF. The CDR3 region has the DNA TGTGCCAGCAGCCCCGACCGTAGCAATCAGCCCCAGCATTTT.